The 18 T cell receptor beta chains below come from one sample, sequenced in a study of OX40 agonist ivuxolimab in advanced cancers. The protocol was immunoSEQ multiplex PCR, while the TCRdb copy is restricted to in-frame clones and leaves out a portion. This sample has roughly 83,000 clones, with about 88% found just once. The sample in question was CD4+ or CD8+ T cells sorted from blood, obtained in a trial of the OX40 agonist ivuxolimab. These receptors came from an adult with an advanced solid tumor such as melanoma, head and neck, liver or kidney cancer.

V gene TRBV18 combines with J gene TRBJ1-1; no firm D call. This CDR3 has 14 residues. V was trimmed by 1 base and J by 1 base, leaving 7 bases between them. Germline-derived CDR1 and CDR2 are KGHSH and LQKENI. The CDR3 loop reads CASSPLQKNTEAFF. Written as DNA, the CDR3 is TGTGCCAGCTCACCACTGCAGAAGAACACTGAAGCTTTCTTT.

The chain couples TRBV5-8 to TRBJ2-1; D unresolved. Per the germline V gene, CDR1 is SGHTS and CDR2 is YDEGEE. V dropped 1 base and J dropped 5 bases, with 10 bases sitting between them. This CDR3 has 14 amino acids. This chain's CDR3 is CASSLWQADNEQFF. CDR3 DNA: TGTGCCAGCAGCTTGTGGCAGGCCGACAATGAGCAGTTCTTC.

This rearrangement joins TRBV5-4 to TRBJ2-1; 12 nucleotides align to TRBD2. The CDR3 sequence is 16 residues long. Germline CDR1 SGHNT, CDR2 YYREEE (reference sequence). The V segment lost 0 bases and the J segment 7 bases; nucleotides outside the gene matches: 5. CDR3 loop: CASSLAGLAGRNEQFF. CDR3 nucleotide sequence: TGTGCCAGCAGCTTGGCTGGACTAGCGGGAAGGAATGAGCAGTTCTTC.

In its sample, this clone was seen a few times. The rearrangement links TRBV14 to TRBJ2-3, with a tentative D call TRBD2 (6 bases). CDR1 is SGHDN and CDR2 is FVKESK in the germline V gene. Between the trimmed V and J ends, which lost 4 bases and 3 bases, there was a span of 14 bases. This CDR3 has 15 residues. The CDR3 reads CASSPPGLLTDTQYF. CDR3 bases: TGTGCCAGCAGCCCGCCGGGACTTTTAACAGATACGCAGTATTTT.

The V gene is TRBV27, the J gene TRBJ2-7; the match to TRBD2 covers 10 bases. CDR1 MNHEY and CDR2 SMNVEV come from the germline V gene (reference sequence). The CDR3 totals 16 residues. V lost 0 bases and J lost 7; bases outside the gene matches: 9. The CDR3 nucleotides read TGTGCCAGCAGTTTATCGTCAGCGGGAGGGAGGAGGGAGCAGTACTTC. Its protein is CASSLSSAGGRREQYF.

The genes are TRBV14 and TRBJ2-1; D gene unclear. CDR3 length: 14 amino acids. Germline V gene lookup returns CDR1 SGHDN and CDR2 FVKESK. V lost 3 bases and J 0 bases, leaving 6 bases between the germline ends. CDR3: CASSHRSSYNEQFF. The CDR3 nucleotides read TGTGCCAGCAGCCACAGGAGCTCCTACAATGAGCAGTTCTTC.

This clone was seen a few times. The J gene is TRBJ1-6, the V gene TRBV5-5; a weak D match, TRBD1 (6 bases). The germline gives CDR1 SGHKS, CDR2 YYEKEE (reference sequence). This CDR3 has 16 amino acids. The germline V and J ends were trimmed by 0 bases and 2 bases, with 9 bases remaining between them. The CDR3 sequence is CASSLEPGAYNSPLHF. CDR3 coding DNA: TGTGCCAGCAGCTTGGAACCAGGGGCCTATAATTCACCCCTCCACTTT.

Written as DNA, the CDR3 is TGTGCCAGCAGCCGGGACCTCTCTGGAAACACCATATATTTT. This codes for CASSRDLSGNTIYF. The gene calls are TRBV5-4 and TRBJ1-3; maybe TRBD1 (5 bases). V shed 4 bases and J shed 0 bases, with 8 bases lying between them. Germline CDR1 reads SGHNT; CDR2 reads YYREEE (reference sequence). The CDR3 extends over 14 amino acids.

The chain carries TRBV5-1 and TRBJ2-5; D remains ambiguous. The CDR3 has 16 amino acids. The ends were cut back, 0 bases at V and 5 bases at J, with 17 bases in the middle. From germline, CDR1 is SGHRS and CDR2 YFSETQ. The CDR3 DNA is TGCGCCAGCAGCTTGGGCCCGAGAAACCCCGAGGAGACCCAGTACTTC. Encoded protein: CASSLGPRNPEETQYF.

In its sample, this clone was seen a few times. The J gene is TRBJ1-2, the V gene TRBV18; 7 nucleotides align to TRBD1. The length of the CDR3 is 16 residues. V lost 3 bases, J lost 8 bases, and 15 bases stayed unmatched. Germline V gene lookup returns CDR1 KGHSH and CDR2 LQKENI. The CDR3 DNA sequence: TGTGCCAGCTCACCCTCCCTACAGGGGATATCTTTGGGCTACACCTTC. The encoded protein is CASSPSLQGISLGYTF. The variable domain in full, with the rest retrieved from reference TRBV18 and TRBJ1-2, is NAGVMQNPRHLVRRRGQEARLRCSPMKGHSHVYWYRQLPEEGLKFMVYLQKENIIDESGMPKERFSAEFPKEGPSILRIQQVVRGDSAAYFCASSPSLQGISLGYTFGSGTRLTVV.

This clone was seen a single time. The chain carries TRBV15 and TRBJ1-6, with 9 bases lining up with TRBD1. Germline V CDR1 and CDR2: LNHNV, YYDKDF (reference sequence). CDR3 length: 15 amino acids. J lost 7 bases, V lost 3 bases, and 4 bases had no gene match. CDR3 in amino acids: CATSRLGQGNSPLHF. CDR3 in DNA: TGTGCCACCAGCAGGCTAGGACAGGGGAATTCACCCCTCCACTTT.

The gene calls are TRBV19 and TRBJ1-5; D might be TRBD1 (5 bases). V gave up 3 bases and J gave up 1 base, with 13 bases separating them. Germline V gives CDR1 LNHDA, CDR2 SQIVND (reference sequence). The CDR3 length is 16 residues. Here the CDR3 reads CASSIKAGWSNQPQHF. The CDR3 nucleotides are TGTGCCAGTAGTATCAAGGCAGGGTGGAGCAATCAGCCCCAGCATTTT. The full variable domain, with the rest looked up from reference TRBV19 and TRBJ1-5, is DGGITQSPKYLFRKEGQNVTLSCEQNLNHDAMYWYRQDPGQGLRLIYYSQIVNDFQKGDIAEGYSVSREKKESFPLTVTSAQKNPTAFYLCASSIKAGWSNQPQHFGDGTRLSIL.

The genes are TRBV21-1 and TRBJ2-1. TRBV21-1 is a documented pseudogene. This CDR3 has 14 residues. The CDR3 here is CASTQGGTYNEQFF. CDR3 in DNA: TGTGCCAGCACCCAGGGGGGGACCTACAATGAGCAGTTCTTC.

The rearrangement links TRBV18 to TRBJ1-1; D is unclear. V was pared by 1 base and J by 2 bases, with 8 bases between. Germline V gene lookup returns CDR1 KGHSH and CDR2 LQKENI. This CDR3 spans 14 amino acids. CDR3 in DNA: TGTGCCAGCTCACCACGGCATCTTAACACTGAAGCTTTCTTT. Protein sequence: CASSPRHLNTEAFF.

The chain carries TRBV5-1 and TRBJ2-3; D call uncertain. Germline loops: CDR1 SGHRS, CDR2 YFSETQ. The CDR3 has 14 residues. Trimming took 4 bases from V and 0 from J, leaving 9 bases between them. CDR3: CASSRLSSTDTQYF. In nucleotides, the CDR3 is TGCGCCAGCAGCCGGCTTTCTAGCACAGATACGCAGTATTTT.

The chain joins TRBV18 to TRBJ1-5, with D unclear. The CDR3 has 14 amino acids. V dropped 5 bases and J dropped 0 bases, with 8 bases sitting between them. Germline V gives CDR1 KGHSH, CDR2 LQKENI. The CDR3 here is CASSKDRSNQPQHF. CDR3 DNA sequence: TGTGCCAGCTCAAAAGACCGTAGCAATCAGCCCCAGCATTTT.

The rearrangement joins TRBV7-8 to TRBJ2-1, with 9 bases that match TRBD2. Unmatched junction bases numbered 0, after V lost 1 base and J lost 5 bases. The CDR3 is 14 amino acids. Germline V gene lookup returns CDR1 SGHVS and CDR2 FQNEAQ. CDR3 loop: CASSLGLADNEQFF. In DNA form, the CDR3 reads TGTGCCAGCAGCTTAGGACTAGCGGACAATGAGCAGTTCTTC.

The CDR3 DNA reads TGTGCCACCAGCAGAGATGGTACCGATCCGTCGGGCTATGGCTACACCTTC. Translation gives CATSRDGTDPSGYGYTF. The rearrangement uses TRBV15 and TRBJ1-2; the D is unclear. This CDR3 contains 17 residues. Trimming cost V 0 bases and J 4 bases, with 18 bases left between them. CDR1 and CDR2 from the germline V gene are LNHNV and YYDKDF (reference sequence).